Presented here are 17 T cell receptor beta chains from one specimen sequenced in a study of T cell clonality in common variable immunodeficiency. This table comes from immunoSEQ multiplex PCR, and its TCRdb copy is limited to in-frame clones, with some not included. This repertoire lists approximately 44,000 clones without singletons; roughly 2.9% sits in the top ten. The sequenced sample was peripheral blood mononuclear cells. The receptors originated from a person aged 18 to 75 in good health.

This clone appeared a few times. The read finishes 3 residues shy of the CDR3 end, and the germline J gene is used to complete it. J is TRBJ2-3 and V is TRBV7-2, with 8 bases that match TRBD2. Germline V gene data show CDR1 as SGHTA and CDR2 as FQGNSA. This CDR3 contains 14 residues. This chain's CDR3 is CASSPGGGVETQYF. The covered CDR3 bases are TGTGCCAGCAGTCCGGGAGGGGGAGTAGAGACG.

In its sample, this clone was seen many times. The missing CDR3 end, 3 residues past where the read stops, is filled in from the germline J gene. The chain recombines TRBV18 with TRBJ2-1, with TRBD2 as a possible D gene (5 bases). CDR3 length: 16 amino acids. The V gene lost 5 bases and the J gene lost 4 bases, with 18 bases spanning the gap. Germline values: CDR1 KGHSH, CDR2 LQKENI. This CDR3 is CASSESGAWTYNEQFF. CDR3 bases read: TGTGCCAGCTCAGAGTCAGGCGCCTGGACTTACAATGAG.

This clone was seen many times. The CDR3 extends 3 residues past the end of the read, so its final part is completed from the germline J gene. V is TRBV19 and J is TRBJ1-6; D is uncertain. V was cut by 8 bases and J by 4 bases, with 12 bases left in between. The germline V gene encodes CDR1 LNHDA and CDR2 SQIVND (reference sequence). This CDR3 has 14 amino acids. The sequenced CDR3 bases are TGTGCCAGTGGGGAGTCGGGGTATAATTCACCC. This gives the protein CASGESGYNSP. The full CDR3 reads CASGESGYNSPLHF.

This clone appeared many times. The read gets to within 3 residues of the CDR3 end, and the germline J gene fills in the rest. This sequence joins TRBV30 and TRBJ2-1; D is perhaps TRBD1 (6 bases). Germline V gene lookup returns CDR1 GTSNPN and CDR2 SVGIG (reference sequence). This CDR3 is built from 12 residues. V lost 6 bases, J lost 9 bases, and 15 bases lay in between. Incomplete CDR3 DNA: TGTGCCTGCCGGGACATCCTTTTTGAG. Amino acid sequence: CACRDILFE. The whole CDR3 sequence is CACRDILFEQFF.

This clone was seen ten or more times. The CDR3 sequence is CASSTGGVKQETQYF. The CDR3 bases that were read are TGTGCCAGTAGTACAGGGGGAGTGAAACAAGAGACC. The chain joins TRBV19 to TRBJ2-5; 7 nucleotides agree with TRBD1. The CDR3 extends 3 residues past the end of the read, so its final part is completed from the germline J gene. CDR1 and CDR2 from the germline V gene are LNHDA and SQIVND (reference sequence). V lost 4 bases and J lost 2; bases outside the gene matches: 7. The CDR3 extends over 15 amino acids.

This clone was seen repeatedly, ten times or more. Read coverage stops 3 residues before the CDR3 terminus; the germline J gene supplies the remainder. V usage is TRBV20-1 and J usage is TRBJ2-2; no clear D. The CDR3 has 14 amino acids. Trimming pared 4 bases from V and 4 bases from J, leaving 13 bases between. Germline V gene data show CDR1 as DFQATT and CDR2 as SNEGSKA (reference sequence). The DNA read from the CDR3 is TGCAGTGCTAACCGCGTATTTTGCACCGGGGAG. Translating gives CSANRVFCTGE. The CDR3, in full, reads CSANRVFCTGELFF.

This clone appeared many times. The read is 3 residues too short to cover the CDR3 end, so that end is filled in from the germline J gene. The chain is built from TRBV5-5 and TRBJ2-5; 7 positions match TRBD1. V lost 1 base, J lost 1 base, and 4 bases stayed unmatched. The CDR3 runs 15 residues. Germline assignment: CDR1 SGHKS and CDR2 YYEKEE (reference sequence). Incomplete CDR3 DNA: TGTGCCAGCAGCTTGTGGGGACAGATCCAAGAGACC. Its protein is CASSLWGQIQET. The CDR3 in its entirety is CASSLWGQIQETQYF.

Many counts were recorded for this clone. The read comes to an end 3 residues before the CDR3 does, leaving the germline J gene to fill in the end. The chain has TRBV19 and TRBJ1-5; tentative D call: TRBD1 (5 bases). The CDR3 runs 15 residues. The germline V and J ends were trimmed by 6 bases and 2 bases, with 14 bases remaining between them. Germline assignment: CDR1 LNHDA and CDR2 SQIVND (reference sequence). CDR3 in amino acids: CASSRAVVGNQPQHF. CDR3 DNA (partial): TGTGCCAGTAGCAGGGCGGTGGTTGGCAATCAGCCC.

This clone has a count of ten or more. The read ends 3 residues before the CDR3 terminus; that terminus is restored from the germline J gene. The chain has TRBV20-1 and TRBJ1-1; no reliable D call. This CDR3 is 11 amino acids long. The V gene lost 7 bases and the J gene lost 5 bases, with 11 bases spanning the gap. Germline CDR1 reads DFQATT; CDR2 reads SNEGSKA (reference sequence). CDR3 DNA (partial): TGCAGTGGCCGAGCCGGGACTGAA. It translates to CSGRAGTE. The full CDR3 protein reads CSGRAGTEAFF.

As for this clone: The read falls 3 residues short of the CDR3 end, and the missing part is taken from the germline J gene. The chain links TRBV5-1 to TRBJ2-7; 7 positions match TRBD1. The CDR3 has 16 residues. CDR1 SGHRS and CDR2 YFSETQ come from the germline V gene. The junction had 10 bases not matched to a gene; V was cut back by 0 bases and J by 4 bases. The DNA read from the CDR3 is TGCGCCAGCAGCTTGGGGTCGTACGACAGGGAATACGAG. Its translation is CASSLGSYDREYE. The whole CDR3 is CASSLGSYDREYEQYF.

This clone was detected many times. The read ends 3 residues early relative to the CDR3; the germline J gene fills the gap. The gene calls are TRBV4-1 and TRBJ2-7; 7 nucleotides line up with TRBD2. The CDR3 runs to 16 residues. The germline CDR1 and CDR2 sequences are MGHRA and YSYEKL. J was trimmed by 4 bases and V by 0 bases; bases with no gene match: 9. The sequenced part of the CDR3 DNA is TGCGCCAGCAGCCAAGATAGGGCTAGCGGTGCGTACGAG. Residues: CASSQDRASGAYE. The entire CDR3 is CASSQDRASGAYEQYF.

In this sample, this clone turned up a few times. The read ends 3 residues shy of where the CDR3 ends; the end is completed using the germline J gene. The genes are TRBV2 and TRBJ1-5; a weak D match, TRBD1 (6 bases). Germline V gene lookup returns CDR1 SNHLY and CDR2 FYNNEI. The CDR3 consists of 16 residues. V lost 5 bases and J 3 bases, leaving 17 bases between the germline ends. This CDR3 is CASSRTEGWDNQPQHF. The part of the CDR3 DNA that was read is TGTGCCAGCAGTCGGACAGAGGGGTGGGACAATCAGCCC.

Ten or more counts support this clone. The read is 3 residues too short to cover the CDR3 end, so that end is filled in from the germline J gene. This chain joins TRBV2 and TRBJ1-4; D may be TRBD1 (5 bases). The V end lost 6 bases, the J end lost 7 bases, and 18 bases lay between the germline ends. The V gene's germline CDR1 is SNHLY and CDR2 FYNNEI. This CDR3 contains 15 residues. CDR3 DNA, as far as it was read: TGTGCCAGCAGCGCTCGAAGAGACAGTGGTGAAAAA. Translated, it gives CASSARRDSGEK. The CDR3 in full is CASSARRDSGEKLFF.

Many counts were recorded for this clone. The CDR3 end falls 3 residues outside the read, so it is completed with the germline J gene. The rearrangement uses TRBV13 and TRBJ1-1; 7 bases are shared with TRBD1. The V gene's germline CDR1 is PRHDT and CDR2 FYEKMQ (reference sequence). There are 16 residues in the CDR3. V lost 0 bases and J lost 3; bases outside the gene matches: 7. CDR3 bases read: TGTGCCAGCAGCTTAGGGGTCGGGCAGGGGGACACTGAA. It is translated as CASSLGVGQGDTE. The whole CDR3 sequence is CASSLGVGQGDTEAFF.

This clone was counted ten times or more. The sequenced fragment ends 3 residues before the CDR3 boundary, so the rest is inferred from the germline J gene. The gene calls are TRBV2 and TRBJ2-7; TRBD1 matches at 7 bases. V shed 5 bases and J 6 bases; nucleotides not matched to a gene: 7. This CDR3 spans 13 amino acids. Germline assignment: CDR1 SNHLY and CDR2 FYNNEI. CDR3 sequence reads: CASSRDRSSEQYF. The CDR3 DNA, read in part, is TGTGCCAGCAGTCGGGACAGATCGAGCGAG.

This clone has ten or more counts. Sequencing ends 3 residues short of the CDR3 end; the germline J gene provides the rest. The J gene is TRBJ2-3, the V gene TRBV20-1; D is perhaps TRBD2 (6 bases). Trimming stripped 3 bases from V and 2 bases from J, with 15 bases between. The CDR3 is made up of 15 amino acids. Germline V gene sequence: CDR1 DFQATT, CDR2 SNEGSKA (reference sequence). The CDR3 protein is CSARDIAASTDTQYF. Partial CDR3 DNA: TGCAGTGCTAGGGACATAGCGGCCTCCACAGATACG.

This clone appeared many times. The read comes to an end 3 residues before the CDR3 does, leaving the germline J gene to fill in the end. V is TRBV2 and J is TRBJ2-2; 7 positions agree with TRBD2. J gave up 5 bases and V 6 bases, and 9 bases lay outside the gene matches. The CDR3 covers 15 residues. Per the germline V gene, CDR1 is SNHLY and CDR2 is FYNNEI. The sequenced part of the CDR3 DNA is TGTGCCAGCAGGCTTGAAGCGGGGCCTACCGGGGAG. Translation gives CASRLEAGPTGE. The whole CDR3 sequence reads CASRLEAGPTGELFF. Supplemented by reference TRBV2 and TRBJ2-2, the full variable domain reads EPEVTQTPSHQVTQMGQEVILRCVPISNHLYFYWYRQILGQKVEFLVSFYNNEISEKSEIFDDQFSVERPDGSNFTLKIRSTKLEDSAMYFCASRLEAGPTGELFFGEGSRLTVL.